The table lists the clone carrying this T cell receptor beta chain with a count of one. The CDR3 spans 17 residues. V was pared by 0 bases and J by 4 bases, with 9 bases of the junction left unmatched. Germline V gene data show CDR1 as SGDLS and CDR2 as YYNGEE. This specimen belongs to a study of cytomegalovirus exposure and HLA in healthy donors. PCR amplification relied on 60 Vbeta primers (plus 13 Jbeta primers). The repertoire was sequenced with immunoSEQ multiplex PCR; TCRdb's copy has only in-frame clones and lacks some. The sample gives more than 90,000 clones, 60% to 85% of which show up once; 4.5% to 5% is in the top ten.

This TCR was recovered from a man aged 45-60 years in good health and CMV-seropositive. The V and J genes are TRBV9 and TRBJ2-1; 8 nucleotides match TRBD1. The sequenced sample consisted of PBMCs. DNA of the CDR3: TGTGCCAGCAGCGTAGATGGACAGGGTAATCCTTACAATGAGCAGTTCTTC. It codes for CASSVDGQGNPYNEQFF.